These T cell receptor beta chains were read from a single sample in a study of cytomegalovirus exposure and HLA in healthy donors. The table came from immunoSEQ multiplex PCR; TCRdb's copy has only in-frame clones and leaves some out. Of 100,000 to 150,000 clones in the sample, around 70% were seen once. Sequencing input: PBMCs. Receptors were obtained from a young man in good health and CMV-seropositive. Each CDR3 is given with its conserved first and last residue. A D gene is named only where the DNA matches it firmly. Only some rows state a clone size, as once, few, many or a class for expanded clones.

D	V	size	J	CDR3	DNA
TRBD1	TRBV28	-	TRBJ2-7	CASSRTGGSYEQYF	TGTGCCAGCAGTCGGACAGGGGGTTCCTACGAGCAGTACTTC
TRBD2	TRBV2	few	TRBJ2-7	CASTNSTSGIQEQYF	TGTGCCAGCACCAACTCGACTAGCGGGATTCAGGAGCAGTACTTC
-	TRBV29-1	-	TRBJ2-3	CSSDLARNTDTQYF	TGCAGCTCCGATCTAGCTAGAAACACAGATACGCAGTATTTT
-	TRBV4-2	-	TRBJ2-7	CASSPETAELISYEQYF	TGTGCCAGCAGCCCGGAGACCGCCGAACTAATCTCCTACGAGCAGTACTTC
-	TRBV5-1	few	TRBJ2-7	CASTLTGTYEQYF	TGCGCCAGCACCCTAACAGGGACCTACGAGCAGTACTTC
-	TRBV5-6	-	TRBJ2-5	CASSLATYTQETQYF	TGTGCCAGCAGCTTGGCGACATACACCCAAGAGACCCAGTACTTC
-	TRBV18	once	TRBJ2-7	CASSQGLPSTYEQYF	TGTGCCAGCTCACAGGGACTTCCCTCAACCTACGAGCAGTACTTC
TRBD2	TRBV10-3	-	TRBJ2-7	CAISESTSVGEQYF	TGTGCCATCAGTGAGTCGACTAGCGTCGGAGAGCAGTACTTC
-	TRBV19	-	TRBJ1-6	CASSMYVTGNSPLHF	TGTGCCAGTAGTATGTACGTGACTGGTAATTCACCCCTCCACTTT
TRBD2	TRBV11-1	-	TRBJ2-1	CASSLRFAGGPSPEQFF	TGTGCCAGCAGCTTAAGGTTTGCGGGAGGGCCGTCACCTGAGCAGTTCTTC
TRBD1	TRBV4-2	-	TRBJ1-3	CASSTQWGQGSGNTIYF	TGTGCCAGCTCTACCCAGTGGGGACAGGGTTCTGGAAACACCATATATTTT
-	TRBV28	few	TRBJ1-4	CASSLDVGYGPREFF	TGTGCCAGCAGTTTAGATGTAGGGTACGGACCCCGGGAGTTTTTT
TRBD2	TRBV27	-	TRBJ2-7	CASSLSRRLAQRVYEQYF	TGTGCCAGCAGTTTATCGAGGAGACTAGCGCAGAGGGTTTACGAGCAGTACTTC
TRBD2	TRBV7-2	-	TRBJ2-7	CASSLTSGRSYEQYF	TGTGCCAGCAGCTTAACTAGCGGGAGGTCCTACGAGCAGTACTTC
-	TRBV5-8	-	TRBJ1-4	CASSTGIPSGNEKLFF	TGTGCCAGCAGCACGGGGATACCCTCGGGGAATGAAAAACTGTTTTTT
TRBD1	TRBV7-9	-	TRBJ2-5	CASSLGLQGARETQYF	TGTGCCAGCAGCTTAGGATTACAGGGGGCGCGAGAGACCCAGTACTTC
-	TRBV6-1	-	TRBJ2-2	CASSLGLGTGELFF	TGTGCCAGCAGTCTAGGCCTCGGAACCGGGGAGCTGTTTTTT
TRBD1	TRBV19	-	TRBJ2-2	CASSIRTGGVELFF	TGTGCCAGTAGTATAAGGACAGGGGGCGTGGAGCTGTTTTTT
-	TRBV6-4	-	TRBJ2-3	CASSDSYQGGADTQYF	TGTGCCAGCAGTGACTCTTACCAGGGAGGTGCAGATACGCAGTATTTT
TRBD2	TRBV28	-	TRBJ2-5	CASAGGGREETQYF	TGTGCCAGCGCCGGCGGGGGAAGGGAAGAGACCCAGTACTTC
TRBD2	TRBV30	-	TRBJ2-1	CAWSRFRLAGRGRIVNEQFF	TGTGCCTGGAGCCGCTTTAGGCTAGCGGGACGGGGGCGGATAGTAAATGAGCAGTTCTTC
-	TRBV2	-	TRBJ2-1	CASSETQTRVYNEQFF	TGTGCCAGCAGTGAGACCCAAACTCGGGTATACAATGAGCAGTTCTTC